The 29 T cell receptor beta chains below come from one sample, sequenced in a study of blood T cell repertoires in COVID-19. TCRdb keeps only in-frame clones here, not all; method: immunoSEQ multiplex PCR. The table has approximately 200,000 clones, approximately 88% seen once. The sequencing sample was made of peripheral blood. Receptors were obtained from a woman in her twenties or thirties with acute or convalescent COVID-19.

The rearrangement joins TRBV10-2 to TRBJ2-1, with 11 bases that match TRBD2. This CDR3 comprises 15 residues. V shed 4 bases and J 6 bases; nucleotides not matched to a gene: 5. Germline loops: CDR1 WSHSY, CDR2 SAAADI. CDR3 amino acids: CASSVSSGRANEQFF. The CDR3, as DNA: TGCGCCAGCAGTGTTAGTAGCGGGAGGGCCAATGAGCAGTTCTTC.

This chain links TRBV10-1 with TRBJ1-1, with a tentative D call TRBD1 (6 bases). The CDR3 extends over 17 amino acids. The V and J ends lost 3 bases and 1 base respectively, with 18 bases between them. Germline-derived CDR1 and CDR2 are WNHNN and SYGVQD (reference sequence). The CDR3 region has the DNA TGCGCCAGCAGTGAAAGGGGTACAGGGTACCCGAACACTGAAGCTTTCTTT. This gives the protein CASSERGTGYPNTEAFF.

V gene TRBV7-8 combines with J gene TRBJ2-1; 7 nucleotides agree with TRBD2. The CDR3 spans 12 residues. The V gene's germline CDR1 is SGHVS and CDR2 FQNEAQ. V trimming: 7 bases; J trimming: 7 bases; junction bases outside the gene matches: 4. CDR3 nucleotides: TGTGCCAGCAAATTGGGACTAAATGAGCAGTTCTTC. Residues: CASKLGLNEQFF.

Note on this clone: This CDR3 is also generated by other DNA sequences in the sample. The chain is built from TRBV3-1 (or the pseudogene TRBV3-2) and TRBJ1-5; D ambiguous. This CDR3 comprises 13 residues. The V end lost 0 bases, the J end lost 7 bases, and 7 bases lay between the germline ends. Germline V lookup: CDR1 LGHDT, CDR2 YNNKEL (reference sequence). CDR3 sequence (DNA): TGTGCCAGCAGCCAAGATCGAGCCCAGCCCCAGCATTTT. Translated, it gives CASSQDRAQPQHF.

With regard to this clone: Additional DNA sequences in this sample encode the identical CDR3. The V and J genes are TRBV6-5 and TRBJ1-1; no clear D. V shed 2 bases and J shed 5 bases, with 9 bases lying between them. The CDR3 sequence is 13 residues long. CDR1 MNHEY and CDR2 SVGAGI come from the germline V gene. The CDR3 DNA is TGTGCCAGCAGTTACACACCCGGGACTGAAGCTTTCTTT. Its translation is CASSYTPGTEAFF.

This clone was detected once. V is TRBV7-9 and J is TRBJ2-5, with D possibly TRBD1 on 6 matching bases. V was trimmed by 4 bases and J by 1 base, leaving 10 bases between them. From germline, CDR1 is SEHNR and CDR2 FQNEAQ (reference sequence). The CDR3 is 14 residues long. Here the CDR3 reads CASSSQGPQETQYF. The CDR3 DNA reads TGTGCCAGCAGCTCACAGGGACCCCAAGAGACCCAGTACTTC.

This chain joins TRBV27 and TRBJ2-3; 8 bases line up with TRBD1. This CDR3 contains 17 residues. CDR1 MNHEY and CDR2 SMNVEV come from the germline V gene (reference sequence). The V segment lost 3 bases and the J segment 1 base; nucleotides outside the gene matches: 9. CDR3 sequence reads: CASSFHSGGEGTDTQYF. DNA of the CDR3: TGTGCCAGCAGTTTCCATTCAGGGGGCGAGGGCACAGATACGCAGTATTTT.

This sequence joins TRBV20-1 and TRBJ1-5; D is undetermined. This CDR3 comprises 11 residues. The germline gives CDR1 DFQATT, CDR2 SNEGSKA (reference sequence). V dropped 6 bases and J dropped 3 bases, with 6 bases sitting between them. CDR3 protein: CSAGDNQPQHF. For the CDR3, the DNA is TGCAGTGCGGGAGACAATCAGCCCCAGCATTTT.

The chain joins TRBV28 to TRBJ2-7; D might be TRBD2 (5 bases). Germline V CDR1 and CDR2: MDHEN, SYDVKM. CDR3 length equals 14 residues. The V end lost 6 bases, the J end lost 6 bases, and 18 bases lay between the germline ends. CDR3 bases: TGTGCCAGCAGCGGTTTAGCTCTAGCTACCGAGCAGTACTTC. This translates into CASSGLALATEQYF.

The J gene is TRBJ2-1, the V gene TRBV20-1, with D possibly TRBD2 on 5 matching bases. This CDR3 spans 11 amino acids. Germline values: CDR1 DFQATT, CDR2 SNEGSKA (reference sequence). Trimming shortened V by 5 bases and J by 9 bases, and 11 bases separated the two germline ends. The CDR3 nucleotides read TGCAGTGCTGCGGGTGCGGGTGAGCAGTTCTTC. Protein sequence: CSAAGAGEQFF.

V gene TRBV14 combines with J gene TRBJ2-7, with TRBD1 as a possible D gene (6 bases). The V and J ends lost 4 bases and 1 base respectively, with 14 bases between them. CDR1 is SGHDN, CDR2 FVKESK, per germline. CDR3 length: 15 amino acids. In DNA form, the CDR3 reads TGTGCCAGCAGCCGCTTGACAGGCGGATCCTACGAGCAGTACTTC. The encoded protein is CASSRLTGGSYEQYF.

This clone was recorded once. As DNA, the CDR3 is TGTGCCAGCAGCTCACGGACAGGGGATACGCAGTATTTT. It translates to CASSSRTGDTQYF. The V gene is TRBV7-9, the J gene TRBJ2-3; 8 bases match TRBD1. Germline values: CDR1 SEHNR, CDR2 FQNEAQ (reference sequence). The V and J ends lost 4 bases and 6 bases, in that order; junction bases with no gene match: 3. This CDR3 spans 13 amino acids.

The chain combines TRBV5-1 with TRBJ2-3; no firm D call. CDR3 length equals 13 residues. Germline V gene lookup returns CDR1 SGHRS and CDR2 YFSETQ. The V and J ends lost 7 bases and 2 bases respectively, with 11 bases between them. CDR3 in DNA: TGCGCCAGCTCTGAGCATACCACAGATACGCAGTATTTT. It yields the protein CASSEHTTDTQYF.

The chain combines TRBV27 with TRBJ2-4; maybe TRBD2 (5 bases). Germline CDR1 and CDR2: MNHEY and SMNVEV (reference sequence). V lost 6 bases, J lost 5 bases, and 11 bases lay in between. CDR3 size: 13 residues. The CDR3 nucleotides read TGTGCCAGCAGCCTAGGACTGCAAAACATTCAGTACTTC. It codes for CASSLGLQNIQYF.

The chain joins TRBV21-1 to TRBJ2-7; no check of the table's D call, TRBD2, against the DNA was made. TRBV21-1 is a documented pseudogene. This CDR3 has 14 residues. CDR3 nucleotides: TGTGCCAGCCACTTGCGCCCGGTGGCCTACGAGCAGTACTTC. It specifies CASHLRPVAYEQYF.

The V call is TRBV6-5, the J call TRBJ1-5, with 7 positions matching TRBD1. This CDR3 has 15 residues. Germline values: CDR1 MNHEY, CDR2 SVGAGI. V shed 7 bases and J 2 bases; nucleotides not matched to a gene: 8. The CDR3 DNA reads as TGTGCCAGCACCTTTCAACAGGGGCGCAATCAGCCCCAGCATTTT. This codes for CASTFQQGRNQPQHF.

J is TRBJ2-1 and V is TRBV10-1; TRBD2 aligns across 9 bases. In germline, CDR1 is WNHNN, CDR2 SYGVQD (reference sequence). J lost 8 bases, V lost 1 base, and 12 bases had no gene match. The CDR3 covers 17 residues. The CDR3 DNA reads as TGCGCCAGCAGTGAGTTTGGGCTAGCGGGACCCCGGGATGAGCAGTTCTTC. Its protein product is CASSEFGLAGPRDEQFF.

The chain is built from TRBV5-8 and TRBJ1-2; 9 nucleotides align to TRBD1. This CDR3 region has 13 residues. The V gene end was trimmed by 4 bases and the J gene end by 5 bases; junction bases not matched to a gene: 3. Per the germline V gene, CDR1 is SGHTS and CDR2 is YDEGEE. Written as DNA, the CDR3 is TGTGCCAGCAGCCGGGACAGGGTGTATGGCTACACCTTC. This codes for CASSRDRVYGYTF.

The J gene is TRBJ1-2, the V gene TRBV5-4, with D possibly TRBD1 on 5 matching bases. The V and J ends lost 0 bases and 4 bases respectively, with 13 bases between them. The CDR3 totals 15 residues. In germline, CDR1 is SGHNT, CDR2 YYREEE (reference sequence). The CDR3 sequence: CASSLGTATGYGYTF. CDR3 sequence (DNA): TGTGCCAGCAGCTTGGGGACCGCCACAGGCTATGGCTACACCTTC. The entire variable domain, with the rest obtained from reference TRBV5-4 and TRBJ1-2, is as follows: ETGVTQSPTHLIKTRGQQVTLRCSSQSGHNTVSWYQQALGQGPQFIFQYYREEENGRGNFPPRFSGLQFPNYSSELNVNALELDDSALYLCASSLGTATGYGYTFGSGTRLTVV.

V usage is TRBV18 and J usage is TRBJ1-5; possible D gene TRBD1, 5 bases. The V gene lost 8 bases and the J gene lost 4 bases, with 9 bases spanning the gap. The CDR3 runs to 12 residues. Germline loops: CDR1 KGHSH, CDR2 LQKENI. CDR3 sequence (DNA): TGTGCCAGCGCAACAGGTAATCAGCCCCAGCATTTT. As protein: CASATGNQPQHF.

CDR3 DNA: TGTGCCAGCAGCCAAGGGACTATTAATTACGAGCAGTACTTC. Translating it yields CASSQGTINYEQYF. The rearrangement joins TRBV4-2 to TRBJ2-7; tentatively, D is TRBD2 (6 bases). Germline V gene data show CDR1 as LGHNA and CDR2 as YNFKEQ. This CDR3 region has 14 residues. Trimming cost V 1 base and J 4 bases, with 11 bases left between them.

The chain uses TRBV24-1 and TRBJ2-3; 10 bases line up with TRBD2. CDR1 is KGHDR and CDR2 is SFDVKD in the germline V gene. The V segment lost 10 bases and the J segment 1 base; nucleotides outside the gene matches: 1. CDR3 length: 13 amino acids. The CDR3 DNA sequence: TGTGCCACTCTAGCGGGGGGCACAGATACGCAGTATTTT. Residues: CATLAGGTDTQYF.

V and J are TRBV30 and TRBJ2-7; 7 bases match TRBD2. The trim removed 0 bases at V and 7 bases at J, leaving 3 bases unmatched. Germline V gives CDR1 GTSNPN, CDR2 SVGIG (reference sequence). The CDR3 loop spans 12 amino acids. CDR3 amino acids: CAWSVPREEQYF. In DNA, the CDR3 is TGTGCCTGGAGTGTACCGCGGGAGGAGCAGTACTTC.

V usage is TRBV27 and J usage is TRBJ2-7, with a tentative D call TRBD2 (6 bases). The germline V and J ends were trimmed by 6 bases and 4 bases, with 16 bases remaining between them. The CDR3 consists of 14 residues. The germline CDR1 and CDR2 sequences are MNHEY and SMNVEV (reference sequence). The CDR3 DNA is TGTGCCAGCAGCCGGACGGGACTGCTATACGAGCAGTACTTC. Its protein is CASSRTGLLYEQYF.

The chain carries TRBV9 and TRBJ1-6; D is perhaps TRBD1 (6 bases). The CDR3 runs to 14 residues. Germline V CDR1 and CDR2: SGDLS, YYNGEE. V lost 3 bases to trimming and J lost 7 bases, with 11 bases between them. CDR3 coding DNA: TGTGCCAGCAGCGAGGGGACACGGAATTCACCCCTCCACTTT. Translating it yields CASSEGTRNSPLHF.

The chain combines TRBV19 with TRBJ2-7; 7 bases align to TRBD1. CDR3 length: 13 residues. Germline loops: CDR1 LNHDA, CDR2 SQIVND (reference sequence). The CDR3 nucleotides are TGTGAGACAGGGCCGCCTTCGTATAACGAGCAGTACTTC. Translating it yields CETGPPSYNEQYF.

This clone was detected once. This CDR3 reads CASSERPLVGDTQYF. The CDR3 bases are TGTGCCAGCAGTGAACGCCCCCTAGTAGGTGATACGCAGTATTTT. The chain links TRBV6-1 to TRBJ2-3; unclear D gene. Germline-derived CDR1 and CDR2 are MNHNS and SASEGT. CDR3 length: 15 amino acids. V was clipped by 2 bases and J by 6 bases, with 15 bases between them.

DNA of the CDR3: TGCAGCGTTGGACGGGAGCACTCCTACGAGCAGTACTTC. Translating it yields CSVGREHSYEQYF. The chain is built from TRBV29-1 and TRBJ2-7; maybe TRBD2 (6 bases). CDR1 is SQVTM and CDR2 is ANQGSEA in the germline V gene. This CDR3 is 13 amino acids long. Trimming took off 4 bases at V and 0 bases at J, with 10 bases between the two ends.

The gene calls are TRBV24-1 and TRBJ2-1; 8 bases line up with TRBD1. Germline CDR1 and CDR2: KGHDR and SFDVKD. The CDR3 runs to 14 residues. The junction had 6 bases not matched to a gene; V was cut back by 7 bases and J by 5 bases. The CDR3 protein is CATRDGTGHNEQFF. The CDR3 coding sequence is TGTGCCACCAGGGACGGGACAGGTCACAATGAGCAGTTCTTC.